This T cell receptor beta chain was retrieved from a study of PD-1 blockade in classical Hodgkin lymphoma. Relapses following autologous stem cell transplantation were seen in all patients, with brentuximab vedotin exposure varying. Some clones are missing from TCRdb's copy, which holds only in-frame ones; the method was immunoSEQ multiplex PCR. Of approximately 99,000 clones in the sample, 89% are singletons; the top ten hold 20%. Trimming left V 3 bases short and J 7 bases short, with 18 bases between. The CDR3 extends over 15 amino acids. CDR1 is SGHVS, CDR2 FNYEAQ, per germline. The chain combines TRBV7-6 with TRBJ1-1; D might be TRBD1 (5 bases). The sequence derives from a human donor with classical Hodgkin lymphoma. The specimen comprised peripheral blood mononuclear cells (PBMCs), sampled before the second cycle of nivolumab. The CDR3 nucleotides are TGTGCCAGCAGCTTGGGGGGTCGACAGACCCTTGAAGCTTTCTTT. Translation: CASSLGGRQTLEAFF.